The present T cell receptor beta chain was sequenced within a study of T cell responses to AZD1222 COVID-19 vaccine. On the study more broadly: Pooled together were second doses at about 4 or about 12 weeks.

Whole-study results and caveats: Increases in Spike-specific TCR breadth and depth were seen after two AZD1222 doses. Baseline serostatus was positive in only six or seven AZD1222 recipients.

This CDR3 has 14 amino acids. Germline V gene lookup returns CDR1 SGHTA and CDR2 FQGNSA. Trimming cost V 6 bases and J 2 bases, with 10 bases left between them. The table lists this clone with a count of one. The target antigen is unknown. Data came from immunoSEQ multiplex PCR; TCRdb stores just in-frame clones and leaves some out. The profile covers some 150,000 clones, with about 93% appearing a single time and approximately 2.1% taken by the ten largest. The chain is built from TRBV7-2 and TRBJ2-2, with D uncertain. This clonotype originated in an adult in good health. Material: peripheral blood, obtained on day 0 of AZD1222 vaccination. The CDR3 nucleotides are TGTGCCAGCAGGCCTCAGCGAAACACCGGGGAGCTGTTTTTT. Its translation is CASRPQRNTGELFF. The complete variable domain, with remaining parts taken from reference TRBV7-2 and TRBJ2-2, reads GAGVSQSPSNKVTEKGKDVELRCDPISGHTALYWYRQSLGQGLEFLIYFQGNSAPDKSGLPSDRFSAERTGGSVSTLTIQRTQQEDSAVYLCASRPQRNTGELFFGEGSRLTVL.